These T cell receptor beta chains were read from a single sample in a study of blood T cell repertoires in COVID-19. Assay: immunoSEQ multiplex PCR; the TCRdb copy retains only in-frame clones and omits some. The data contain 40,000 to 60,000 clones, less than 85% of them singletons. The sequenced material came from peripheral blood. The receptors here all came from a man in his fifties or sixties with active COVID-19. The CDR3 runs from the conserved cysteine through the conserved F or W. The order of the fields is J gene, V gene, clone size, D gene, CDR3 protein, CDR3 DNA. D genes are given only for firm matches. Size tells how often a clone was seen (once, few, many) or the class of an expanded clone, and some rows leave it out.

j_gene: TRBJ1-5; v_gene: TRBV19; abundance: .; d_gene: TRBD1; CDR3aa: CASSIGDRIGQPQHF; CDR3nt: TGTGCCAGTAGTATAGGGGACAGGATTGGCCAGCCCCAGCATTTT
j_gene: TRBJ2-1; v_gene: TRBV6-6; abundance: .; d_gene: TRBD2; CDR3aa: CASSMSGTSRQEQFF; CDR3nt: TGTGCCAGCAGTATGTCCGGGACTAGCCGCCAGGAGCAGTTCTTC
j_gene: TRBJ1-1; v_gene: TRBV7-2; abundance: .; d_gene: TRBD1; CDR3aa: CASSPMARTGEAFF; CDR3nt: TGTGCCAGCAGCCCGATGGCCCGGACAGGTGAAGCTTTCTTT
j_gene: TRBJ1-5; v_gene: TRBV9; abundance: .; d_gene: .; CDR3aa: CASSPEGGGHQPQHF; CDR3nt: TGTGCCAGCAGCCCCGAGGGGGGGGGTCATCAGCCCCAGCATTTT
j_gene: TRBJ2-6; v_gene: TRBV19; abundance: .; d_gene: .; CDR3aa: CASRTGSSGANVLTF; CDR3nt: TGTGCCAGTAGGACAGGTAGCTCTGGGGCCAACGTCCTGACTTTC
j_gene: TRBJ2-1; v_gene: TRBV6-5; abundance: once; d_gene: .; CDR3aa: CASRVAGGNEQFF; CDR3nt: TGTGCCAGCAGGGTCGCAGGGGGGAATGAGCAGTTCTTC
j_gene: TRBJ1-2; v_gene: TRBV11-2; abundance: .; d_gene: TRBD1; CDR3aa: CASSLRAGTGGRGYTF; CDR3nt: TGTGCCAGCAGCTTAAGGGCCGGGACAGGGGGCCGTGGCTACACCTTC
j_gene: TRBJ1-2; v_gene: TRBV13; abundance: .; d_gene: TRBD1; CDR3aa: CASSTRQGSYGYTF; CDR3nt: TGTGCCAGCAGCACACGACAGGGTTCCTATGGCTACACCTTC
j_gene: TRBJ2-2; v_gene: TRBV5-1; abundance: .; d_gene: TRBD1; CDR3aa: CASSLGRQGYYTGELFF; CDR3nt: TGCGCCAGCAGCTTGGGGAGACAGGGATATTACACCGGGGAGCTGTTTTTT
j_gene: TRBJ2-7; v_gene: TRBV6-5; abundance: .; d_gene: TRBD2; CDR3aa: CATLQIAGGSYEQYF; CDR3nt: TGTGCCACCCTCCAAATAGCGGGGGGTTCCTACGAGCAGTACTTC
j_gene: TRBJ1-1; v_gene: TRBV5-1; abundance: .; d_gene: TRBD1; CDR3aa: CASSSKTGGTEAFF; CDR3nt: TGCGCCAGCAGCTCTAAAACAGGGGGTACTGAAGCTTTCTTT
j_gene: TRBJ1-6; v_gene: TRBV11-3; abundance: .; d_gene: .; CDR3aa: CASSLIKSGFRSSYNSPLHF; CDR3nt: TGTGCCAGCAGCTTAATAAAATCGGGATTCAGAAGCTCCTATAATTCACCCCTCCACTTT
j_gene: TRBJ2-2; v_gene: TRBV6-4; abundance: .; d_gene: .; CDR3aa: CASREQANTGELFF; CDR3nt: TGTGCCAGCAGAGAACAAGCGAACACCGGGGAGCTGTTTTTT
j_gene: TRBJ2-1; v_gene: TRBV7-9; abundance: .; d_gene: .; CDR3aa: CASERRGPNEQFF; CDR3nt: TGTGCCAGCGAGCGGAGGGGGCCGAATGAGCAGTTCTTC
j_gene: TRBJ2-7; v_gene: TRBV19; abundance: .; d_gene: TRBD2; CDR3aa: CASSDRLAGEQYF; CDR3nt: TGTGCCAGTAGTGATCGACTAGCCGGCGAGCAGTACTTC
j_gene: TRBJ2-3; v_gene: TRBV4-1; abundance: .; d_gene: .; CDR3aa: CASSQGRGRTDTQYF; CDR3nt: TGCGCCAGCAGCCAAGGGAGGGGCCGCACAGATACGCAGTATTTT
j_gene: TRBJ2-7; v_gene: TRBV27; abundance: .; d_gene: .; CDR3aa: CASSPRGALNEQYF; CDR3nt: TGTGCCAGCAGCCCACGGGGGGCTCTTAACGAGCAGTACTTC
j_gene: TRBJ1-1; v_gene: TRBV18; abundance: once; d_gene: .; CDR3aa: CASSPMGAGDTEAFF; CDR3nt: TGTGCCAGCTCACCAATGGGGGCGGGGGACACTGAAGCTTTCTTT
j_gene: TRBJ2-1; v_gene: TRBV7-2; abundance: .; d_gene: .; CDR3aa: CASSLQSWGGPNEQFF; CDR3nt: TGTGCCAGCAGCTTACAATCCTGGGGGGGCCCCAATGAGCAGTTCTTC
j_gene: TRBJ2-5; v_gene: TRBV6-2/TRBV6-3; abundance: few; d_gene: .; CDR3aa: CASSYLRPPEETQYF; CDR3nt: TGTGCCAGCAGTTACTTACGTCCCCCTGAGGAGACCCAGTACTTC
j_gene: TRBJ2-5; v_gene: TRBV3-1/TRBV3-2; abundance: .; d_gene: TRBD2; CDR3aa: CASNLGGTSRETQYF; CDR3nt: TGTGCCAGCAACCTAGGGGGGACTAGCCGGGAGACCCAGTACTTC
j_gene: TRBJ2-1; v_gene: TRBV9; abundance: .; d_gene: .; CDR3aa: CASSVEVLGEQFF; CDR3nt: TGTGCCAGCAGCGTGGAGGTGCTGGGTGAGCAGTTCTTC
j_gene: TRBJ1-2; v_gene: TRBV5-1; abundance: once; d_gene: .; CDR3aa: CASSTDGDYGYTF; CDR3nt: TGCGCCAGCAGCACCGACGGGGACTATGGCTACACCTTC
j_gene: TRBJ1-4; v_gene: TRBV3-1/TRBV3-2; abundance: .; d_gene: TRBD1; CDR3aa: CASSLQQGANEKLFF; CDR3nt: TGTGCCAGCAGCCTTCAACAGGGGGCTAATGAAAAACTGTTTTTT
j_gene: TRBJ1-2; v_gene: TRBV18; abundance: .; d_gene: TRBD1; CDR3aa: CASSVDRVYGYTF; CDR3nt: TGTGCCAGCTCAGTGGACAGGGTTTATGGCTACACCTTC
j_gene: TRBJ1-3; v_gene: TRBV4-1; abundance: .; d_gene: .; CDR3aa: CASSQDGPDSYSGNTIYF; CDR3nt: TGCGCCAGCAGCCAAGACGGGCCCGACAGCTACTCTGGAAACACCATATATTTT
j_gene: TRBJ2-1; v_gene: TRBV7-7; abundance: .; d_gene: TRBD2; CDR3aa: CASSLTSGAYNEQFF; CDR3nt: TGTGCCAGCAGCTTAACTAGCGGGGCCTACAATGAGCAGTTCTTC
j_gene: TRBJ2-7; v_gene: TRBV5-1; abundance: .; d_gene: .; CDR3aa: CASRRGYEQYF; CDR3nt: TGCGCCAGCAGACGGGGATACGAGCAGTACTTC
j_gene: TRBJ2-7; v_gene: TRBV12-3/TRBV12-4; abundance: .; d_gene: .; CDR3aa: CASSLQDNYEQYF; CDR3nt: TGTGCCAGCAGCCTACAGGATAACTACGAGCAGTACTTC
j_gene: TRBJ2-1; v_gene: TRBV27; abundance: .; d_gene: .; CDR3aa: CASNKRGGSYNEQFF; CDR3nt: TGTGCCAGCAATAAAAGGGGGGGCTCCTACAATGAGCAGTTCTTC
j_gene: TRBJ2-3; v_gene: TRBV12-5; abundance: once; d_gene: .; CDR3aa: CASGVHPGLRTDTQYF; CDR3nt: TGTGCTAGTGGGGTCCATCCGGGACTCCGCACAGATACGCAGTATTTT
j_gene: TRBJ1-1; v_gene: TRBV6-6; abundance: .; d_gene: .; CDR3aa: CASSYEAGNTEAFF; CDR3nt: TGTGCCAGCAGTTATGAGGCGGGGAACACTGAAGCTTTCTTT
j_gene: TRBJ2-1; v_gene: TRBV19; abundance: medium-sized; d_gene: TRBD1; CDR3aa: CASSILGQGRNEQFF; CDR3nt: TGTGCCAGTAGTATCCTCGGACAGGGAAGGAATGAGCAGTTCTTC
j_gene: TRBJ1-1; v_gene: TRBV4-3; abundance: once; d_gene: .; CDR3aa: CASSQEGIAFF; CDR3nt: TGCGCCAGCAGCCAGGAGGGGATAGCTTTCTTT
j_gene: TRBJ1-2; v_gene: TRBV6-5; abundance: .; d_gene: .; CDR3aa: CASRTGDAYYGYTF; CDR3nt: TGTGCCAGCAGGACAGGAGACGCTTACTATGGCTACACCTTC
j_gene: TRBJ2-3; v_gene: TRBV11-3; abundance: .; d_gene: .; CDR3aa: CASSPGGAPDTQYF; CDR3nt: TGTGCCAGCAGCCCCGGGGGAGCGCCAGATACGCAGTATTTT
j_gene: TRBJ2-2; v_gene: TRBV10-3; abundance: few; d_gene: .; CDR3aa: CAITRTVAGTGELFF; CDR3nt: TGTGCCATCACCCGGACAGTAGCGGGCACCGGGGAGCTGTTTTTT
j_gene: TRBJ1-5; v_gene: TRBV5-8; abundance: .; d_gene: TRBD1; CDR3aa: CASSRGLRQGSFGQPQHF; CDR3nt: TGTGCCAGCAGCAGAGGCCTGAGACAGGGTTCATTCGGTCAGCCCCAGCATTTT
j_gene: TRBJ2-7; v_gene: TRBV2; abundance: .; d_gene: TRBD1; CDR3aa: CAATPRQGSYEQYF; CDR3nt: TGTGCCGCCACACCGCGACAGGGCTCCTACGAGCAGTACTTC